A selection of T cell receptor beta chains follows, all from one sample in a study of blood T cells in healthy people across ages. TCRdb reanalysed the 5' RACE reads using MiXCR and keeps one entry per CDR3 protein. The sample contains about a million distinct CDR3 sequences, around 54% of which appear only once. The material sequenced was blood. The receptors were sampled from an older woman in good health. The conserved cysteine and the conserved F or W are not part of the CDR3 here.

>TRBV20-1|TRBJ2-7
RLGSGTYEQY
>TRBV20-1|TRBJ1-6
SAGGAWRNSPLH
>TRBV6-5|TRBJ2-7
ASGRQGGEQY
>TRBV21-1|TRBJ1-4
ASSNQQSTNEKLF
>TRBV5-1|TRBJ2-7
ASSLEPSGGAYEQY
>TRBV10-3|TRBJ1-5
AISGTGGLGQPQH
>TRBV4-1|TRBJ2-7
ASSQEGGGNVHEQY
>TRBV2|TRBJ2-7
ASSESSGPYEQY
>TRBV4-1|TRBJ2-6
ASRPFTGVGANVLT
>TRBV7-2|TRBJ2-7
ASSFLLSYEQY
>TRBV7-2|TRBJ2-7
ASSLDWDEQY
>TRBV28|TRBJ2-7
ASSLWDRGPTYEQY
>TRBV4-1|TRBJ2-1
ASSAGWADNAEQF
>TRBV5-6|-
ASSLTSGRRDEQY
>TRBV4-3|TRBJ2-7
ASSQGLAEASYEQY
>TRBV2|TRBJ2-5
ASFDPGPTETQY
>TRBV28|TRBJ1-2
ASSFRYAYGYT
>TRBV12-3/TRBV12-4|TRBJ2-6
ASSWGRQGIILAGANVLT
>TRBV4-2|TRBJ1-1
ASSHDGQGATEAF
>TRBV5-1|TRBJ2-1
ASRPTGLDYNEQF
>TRBV7-3|TRBJ2-3
ASSPELYTDTQY
>TRBV10-3|TRBJ2-3
AISDQGAETDTQY
>TRBV4-2|TRBJ2-3
ASSQVLGGTTDTQY
>TRBV7-8|TRBJ2-3
ASSLAMGFGDTQY
>TRBV14|TRBJ2-5
ASSQVFETQY
>TRBV10-3|TRBJ2-3
AISEASGRTSTDTQY
>TRBV27|TRBJ2-5
ASSFTLSAGGGETQY
>TRBV7-2|TRBJ1-2
ASSGARHVT
>TRBV20-1|TRBJ2-2
SALATGELF
>TRBV20-1|TRBJ2-1
SARDLASGRPYNEQF
>TRBV14|TRBJ1-6
ASSRTGQGVYNSPLH
>TRBV28|TRBJ2-7
ASSIPGTGAYEQY
>TRBV24-1|TRBJ2-7
ATSDSGLIYEQY
>TRBV20-1|-
SAPDRGGTQY